This T cell receptor beta chain was sequenced for a study of identical twins. Germline V gene sequence: CDR1 MDHEN, CDR2 SYDVKM. With 10 bases clipped from V and 4 bases from J, the junction kept 13 bases outside the gene matches. The CDR3 totals 15 residues. General study results and limits: Cord blood beta clonotypes present at high abundance carried fewer insertions; no such pattern appeared in memory repertoires.

With template switching, a universal primer site was added, and the cDNA carried unique molecular identifiers. TCRdb re-called the 5' RACE reads with MiXCR, one entry per CDR3 protein. The data hold around 280,000 distinct CDR3 sequences, with about 8.1% observed a single time. This clonotype came up many times. The antigen remains unidentified. These same data were also listed under a study on yellow fever vaccine responses in identical twins. This second study notes: Twin vaccine T cell responses reportedly seemed partly convergent, partly personalized.

Sequencing used memory (CD45RO+) T cells sorted from blood. The receptor was derived from a woman aged 18-35 years in good health. This chain connects TRBV28 to TRBJ1-1, with TRBD1 matching 9 bases. This chain's CDR3 is CATWVPGQGGTEAFF. CDR3 sequence (DNA): TGTGCCACCTGGGTTCCGGGACAGGGAGGCACTGAAGCTTTCTTT.